One sample yielded the 20 T cell receptor beta chains listed below, sequenced in a study of CD8+ T cells in alopecia areata (dated by TCRdb to the late 2010s). Reading the label with the study, this specimen's time point is: four to five weeks on oral tofacitinib. The treatment or condition label for this specimen denotes: oral pan-JAK inhibitor, 5-10 mg twice daily. To prepare the library, the immunoSEQ multiplex PCR assay was applied. RNA was extracted from all samples and reverse transcribed into cDNA, which served as template for TCR sequencing. Not all clones reach the TCRdb copy of this immuneACCESS table, which keeps in-frame sequences only. Checked studies attribute under half of the gap to unresolved V genes and leave the rest unexplained. The sample records about 120,000 clones, 50% to 55% of which are singletons. Of the sample, 0.45% to 0.5% is held by the ten largest clones. The sample was CD4+ T cells sorted from blood, taken at week 4, from a patient treated with tofacitinib. The receptors stem from a human donor with alopecia areata.

This clone was detected a few times. The chain joins TRBV10-3 to TRBJ1-1; 9 nucleotides match TRBD1. Germline lookup yields CDR1 ENHRY and CDR2 SYGVKD. The CDR3 is 15 amino acids. With V trimmed by 6 bases and J by 5 bases, 10 bases remained unmatched. The CDR3 sequence is CAIRSPTGGETEAFF. The CDR3 DNA follows: TGTGCCATCAGATCCCCGACAGGGGGAGAGACTGAAGCTTTCTTT.

V usage is TRBV9 and J usage is TRBJ2-5; 9 bases agree with TRBD2. The CDR3 covers 16 residues. The J segment lost 1 base and the V segment lost 0 bases, leaving 4 bases of the junction unmatched. CDR1 SGDLS and CDR2 YYNGEE come from the germline V gene. The CDR3 nucleotides read TGTGCCAGCAGCGTAGGACTAGCGGTCCTCCAAGAGACCCAGTACTTC. It codes for CASSVGLAVLQETQYF.

This clone was detected a few times. The chain links TRBV5-1 to TRBJ2-5; perhaps TRBD1 as D (7 bases). In germline, CDR1 is SGHRS, CDR2 YFSETQ. CDR3 length: 14 amino acids. Trimming removed 6 bases at V and 5 bases at J, with 17 bases between. The CDR3, as DNA: TGCGCCAGCACCCCCGGACAGGCGGGGGAGACCCAGTACTTC. Encoded protein: CASTPGQAGETQYF.

The chain couples TRBV6-5 to TRBJ2-5; 7 bases map to TRBD1. CDR1 and CDR2 from the germline V gene are MNHEY and SVGAGI. The V and J ends lost 2 bases and 4 bases, in that order; junction bases with no gene match: 7. This CDR3 region has 15 residues. The CDR3 DNA reads as TGTGCCAGCAGTTACGACAGGGCCCCCGTAGAGACCCAGTACTTC. Translation: CASSYDRAPVETQYF.

CDR3 residues: CASSSWTSNVEQFF. The DNA for the CDR3 is TGCGCCAGCAGCTCATGGACTAGTAACGTTGAGCAGTTCTTC. The chain carries TRBV5-1 and TRBJ2-1; 7 nucleotides match TRBD2. Losses at the gene ends were 3 bases for V and 9 bases for J; bases not matched to a gene: 9. The CDR3 totals 14 residues. Germline V gives CDR1 SGHRS, CDR2 YFSETQ.

The chain combines TRBV30 with TRBJ2-1, with D tentatively TRBD1 or TRBD2 (5 bases each). CDR3 length equals 14 residues. Germline V gene data show CDR1 as GTSNPN and CDR2 as SVGIG (reference sequence). Trimming took off 1 base at V and 4 bases at J, with 11 bases between the two ends. This chain's CDR3 is CAWSERGRYNEQFF. The CDR3 DNA reads TGTGCCTGGAGTGAACGGGGACGTTACAATGAGCAGTTCTTC.

The gene calls are TRBV7-2 and TRBJ2-7; D possibly corresponds to TRBD1 (6 bases). Trimming took 5 bases from V and 5 from J, leaving 28 bases between them. The CDR3 totals 18 residues. Germline loops: CDR1 SGHTA, CDR2 FQGNSA. CDR3 sequence (DNA): TGTGCCAGCAGCCCTGGACAGCAAGGGAGTCAAAGGATCGACGAGCAGTACTTC. Its protein is CASSPGQQGSQRIDEQYF.

This clone was counted only a few times. V and J are TRBV2 and TRBJ2-7; TRBD1 or TRBD2 may be the D gene (7 bases each). This CDR3 comprises 13 residues. V lost 4 bases and J lost 11, with 18 bases in between. Germline V gene sequence: CDR1 SNHLY, CDR2 FYNNEI. The CDR3 region has the DNA TGTGCCAGCAGTGGACAGGGTCGGGGGGTGAAGTACTTC. It codes for CASSGQGRGVKYF.

This chain links TRBV2 with TRBJ2-2; the match to TRBD1 covers 10 bases. The germline gives CDR1 SNHLY, CDR2 FYNNEI. J lost 3 bases, V lost 6 bases, and 4 bases had no gene match. This CDR3 is 15 amino acids long. CDR3 sequence: CASRRQGADTGELFF. The CDR3, as DNA: TGTGCCAGCAGGAGACAGGGGGCGGACACCGGGGAGCTGTTTTTT.

This clone was seen a few times. The chain employs TRBV7-9 and TRBJ2-2; possibly TRBD2 for D (5 bases). CDR3 size: 14 residues. Trimming cost V 5 bases and J 2 bases, with 9 bases left between them. CDR1 is SEHNR and CDR2 is FQNEAQ in the germline V gene (reference sequence). CDR3 region: CASSRTENTGELFF. CDR3 bases: TGTGCCAGCAGCCGGACTGAAAACACCGGGGAGCTGTTTTTT.

This chain links TRBV19 with TRBJ1-5, with 7 bases aligning to TRBD1. CDR3 length equals 15 residues. Trimming removed 7 bases from V and 6 bases from J; junction bases left unmatched: 12. The V gene's germline CDR1 is LNHDA and CDR2 SQIVND (reference sequence). The CDR3 loop reads CASTSDRLATQPQHF. The CDR3 DNA sequence: TGTGCCAGTACCTCGGACAGGCTCGCTACTCAGCCCCAGCATTTT.

This clone appeared a few times. The rearrangement joins TRBV10-1 to TRBJ1-5, with D hard to call. Germline-derived CDR1 and CDR2 are WNHNN and SYGVQD (reference sequence). The V end was cut by 3 bases, the J end by 6 bases, with 9 bases between. This CDR3 spans 13 amino acids. The CDR3 coding sequence is TGCGCCAGCAGTGACCGTTTGACTCAGCCCCAGCATTTT. Its translation is CASSDRLTQPQHF.

In its sample, this clone was seen a few times. J is TRBJ1-4 and V is TRBV7-9; no firm D call. CDR3 size: 12 residues. Germline values: CDR1 SEHNR, CDR2 FQNEAQ (reference sequence). V lost 5 bases to trimming and J lost 13 bases, with 14 bases between them. CDR3 loop: CASSHGEVRLFF. The DNA for the CDR3 is TGTGCCAGCAGCCACGGTGAGGTACGACTGTTTTTT.

This clone turned up a few times. The rearrangement uses TRBV27 and TRBJ1-1, with a tentative D call TRBD1 (6 bases). V gave up 6 bases and J gave up 3 bases, with 20 bases separating them. The CDR3 extends over 16 amino acids. Germline-derived CDR1 and CDR2 are MNHEY and SMNVEV (reference sequence). Here the CDR3 DNA reads TGTGCCAGCAGGCGACTAACAGGGAGGGCCGACACTGAAGCTTTCTTT. This sequence encodes CASRRLTGRADTEAFF.

The DNA for the CDR3 is TGTGCCTGGAGTCGACAGGGAGTTGGCACAGATACGCAGTATTTT. Its protein is CAWSRQGVGTDTQYF. The J gene is TRBJ2-3, the V gene TRBV30, with 7 bases that match TRBD1. V was pared by 2 bases and J by 1 base, with 6 bases of the junction left unmatched. Germline-derived CDR1 and CDR2 are GTSNPN and SVGIG (reference sequence). The length of the CDR3 is 15 residues.

This clone was found once. The chain is built from TRBV29-1 and TRBJ2-1, with 12 bases fitting TRBD2. V trimming: 3 bases; J trimming: 6 bases; junction bases outside the gene matches: 3. Germline V gene data show CDR1 as SQVTM and CDR2 as ANQGSEA. The CDR3 loop spans 14 amino acids. Here the CDR3 DNA reads TGCAGCGTTGATTTGACTAGCGGGAGCAATGAGCAGTTCTTC. This codes for CSVDLTSGSNEQFF.

The rearrangement uses TRBV2 and TRBJ1-5; TRBD1 might be the D (5 bases). The CDR3 covers 15 residues. In germline, CDR1 is SNHLY, CDR2 FYNNEI. Deletions cut 5 bases from V and 2 bases from J, with 13 bases between. The CDR3 nucleotides read TGTGCCAGCAGTCAGGGACCTGGTGGCAATCAGCCCCAGCATTTT. Its translation is CASSQGPGGNQPQHF.

The rearrangement uses TRBV9 and TRBJ2-4, with 9 nucleotides matching TRBD1. The J segment lost 1 base and the V segment lost 0 bases, leaving 8 bases of the junction unmatched. The germline gives CDR1 SGDLS, CDR2 YYNGEE. The CDR3 runs to 18 residues. For the CDR3, the DNA is TGTGCCAGCAGCGTAGACAGGGGGCAAGGTTTGGCCAAAAACATTCAGTACTTC. Its translation: CASSVDRGQGLAKNIQYF. The full variable domain, rest sourced from reference TRBV9 and TRBJ2-4, is DSGVTQTPKHLITATGQRVTLRCSPRSGDLSVYWYQQSLDQGLQFLIQYYNGEERAKGNILERFSAQQFPDLHSELNLSSLELGDSALYFCASSVDRGQGLAKNIQYFGAGTRLSVL.

The chain links TRBV4-1 to TRBJ2-1; D unresolved. Trimming left V 1 base short and J 6 bases short, with 4 bases between. Looked up from germline, CDR1 is MGHRA and CDR2 is YSYEKL. The CDR3 is made up of 12 amino acids. The CDR3 spells CASSQARNEQFF. In DNA, the CDR3 is TGCGCCAGCAGCCAAGCCCGCAATGAGCAGTTCTTC.

V usage is TRBV29-1 and J usage is TRBJ1-5; no reliable D call. The CDR3 contains 13 residues. Germline V lookup: CDR1 SQVTM, CDR2 ANQGSEA. V was shortened by 4 bases and J by 3 bases, with 10 bases between the two germline ends. CDR3 nucleotide sequence: TGCAGCGTTGCTCCAGGACCCAATCAGCCCCAGCATTTT. Translated, it gives CSVAPGPNQPQHF.